One sample yielded the 20 T cell receptor beta chains listed below, sequenced in a study of cytomegalovirus exposure and HLA in healthy donors. Researchers ran the PCR with 60 Vbeta and 13 Jbeta primers. Libraries were prepared by immunoSEQ multiplex PCR; TCRdb keeps only in-frame clonotypes and omits some of them. The table records under 150,000 clones, roughly two thirds of them present only once. Material for sequencing was PBMCs. These receptors originate from a woman in her forties in good health and CMV-seronegative.

In its sample, this clone was seen a few times. The chain recombines TRBV10-1 with TRBJ1-1; D is unresolved. From germline, CDR1 is WNHNN and CDR2 SYGVQD (reference sequence). V lost 1 base, J lost 3 bases, and 6 bases lay in between. This CDR3 comprises 13 residues. CDR3 DNA: TGCGCCAGCAGTGAGTTCAGTGACACTGAAGCTTTCTTT. Translating gives CASSEFSDTEAFF.

This sequence joins TRBV27 and TRBJ2-2; 13 bases match TRBD2. Germline V gene data show CDR1 as MNHEY and CDR2 as SMNVEV (reference sequence). The CDR3 extends over 16 amino acids. Losses at the gene ends were 11 bases for V and 2 bases for J; bases not matched to a gene: 8. The CDR3 reads CASRLAGGPNTGELFF. Written as DNA, the CDR3 is TGTGCCTCTAGACTAGCGGGGGGCCCTAACACCGGGGAGCTGTTTTTT.

This chain joins TRBV7-9 and TRBJ1-4; possibly TRBD1 for D (5 bases). The germline gives CDR1 SEHNR, CDR2 FQNEAQ (reference sequence). CDR3 length: 15 amino acids. Trimming stripped 1 base from V and 0 bases from J, with 6 bases between. The CDR3 loop is CASSLEGTTNEKLFF. DNA of the CDR3: TGTGCCAGCAGCTTAGAGGGGACAACTAATGAAAAACTGTTTTTT.

This clone was found once. V gene TRBV11-2 combines with J gene TRBJ2-7, with 9 bases aligning to TRBD1. The CDR3 totals 15 residues. V was pared by 2 bases and J by 4 bases, with 6 bases of the junction left unmatched. The germline V gene has CDR1 SGHAT and CDR2 FQNNGV. The CDR3 DNA is TGTGCCAGCAGCTTATTGCCGGGACAGGGATACGAGCAGTACTTC. Amino acids: CASSLLPGQGYEQYF.

CDR3 bases: TGCGCCAGCAGCCAAGAAGGGGGGGCTACGTGGGAGCAGTACTTC. It is translated as CASSQEGGATWEQYF. This chain links TRBV4-1 with TRBJ2-7, with D maybe TRBD2 (7 bases). The germline gives CDR1 MGHRA, CDR2 YSYEKL. Trimming stripped 0 bases from V and 7 bases from J, with 16 bases between. The CDR3 is 15 amino acids.

In this sample, this clone turned up once. This chain connects TRBV25-1 to TRBJ1-1; D not resolved. CDR1 and CDR2 from the germline V gene are MGHDK and SYGVNS. CDR3 length: 12 residues. Trimming pared 6 bases from V and 0 bases from J, leaving 5 bases between. In nucleotides, the CDR3 is TGTGCCAGCAGGAGATTGAACACTGAAGCTTTCTTT. Protein product: CASRRLNTEAFF.

This clone has just one count. This chain uses TRBV19 with TRBJ1-3; 9 bases match TRBD1. V shed 7 bases and J 4 bases; nucleotides not matched to a gene: 5. Germline CDR1 and CDR2: LNHDA and SQIVND (reference sequence). The CDR3 is 14 amino acids. For the CDR3, the DNA is TGTGCCAGTAACATGGGACAGGGAGGAAACACCATATATTTT. Translated, it gives CASNMGQGGNTIYF. The variable domain in full, with the rest retrieved from reference TRBV19 and TRBJ1-3, is DGGITQSPKYLFRKEGQNVTLSCEQNLNHDAMYWYRQDPGQGLRLIYYSQIVNDFQKGDIAEGYSVSREKKESFPLTVTSAQKNPTAFYLCASNMGQGGNTIYFGEGSWLTVV.

The chain is built from TRBV2 and TRBJ1-5; D perhaps matches TRBD1 (6 bases). Germline V lookup: CDR1 SNHLY, CDR2 FYNNEI. Trimming left V 4 bases short and J 5 bases short, with 12 bases between. The CDR3 loop spans 14 amino acids. CDR3 DNA sequence: TGTGCCAGCAGTGCACAGGGAGGGGATCAGCCCCAGCATTTT. It codes for CASSAQGGDQPQHF.

This chain connects TRBV7-2 to TRBJ2-3, with TRBD1 matching over 10 bases. This CDR3 comprises 17 residues. The germline V gene has CDR1 SGHTA and CDR2 FQGNSA. The V and J ends lost 1 base and 2 bases, in that order; junction bases with no gene match: 6. The CDR3 coding sequence is TGTGCCAGCAGCTTAGTAGGGACAGGGGCTCTCACAGATACGCAGTATTTT. It codes for CASSLVGTGALTDTQYF.

This chain uses TRBV14 with TRBJ2-1; the D gene is possibly TRBD2 (6 bases). The germline V gene has CDR1 SGHDN and CDR2 FVKESK. This CDR3 comprises 17 residues. V lost 2 bases and J lost 3, with 17 bases in between. In DNA form, the CDR3 reads TGTGCCAGCAGCCAAAGGGCCGGGACTCGATACTACAATGAGCAGTTCTTC. This gives the protein CASSQRAGTRYYNEQFF.

A few counts support this clone. The chain is built from TRBV10-3 and TRBJ2-7; 8 positions match TRBD2. The germline V gene encodes CDR1 ENHRY and CDR2 SYGVKD. The CDR3 is 13 amino acids. J lost 0 bases, V lost 11 bases, and 6 bases had no gene match. The CDR3 protein is CAVGREGSYEQYF. CDR3 sequence (DNA): TGTGCCGTCGGGAGGGAGGGCTCCTACGAGCAGTACTTC.

This chain links TRBV28 with TRBJ1-1, with D unclear. Germline loops: CDR1 MDHEN, CDR2 SYDVKM. The CDR3 is made up of 16 amino acids. V lost 3 bases, J lost 0 bases, and 14 bases lay in between. The CDR3 region is CASSFPGNQMNTEAFF. CDR3 coding DNA: TGTGCCAGCAGTTTTCCCGGGAATCAAATGAACACTGAAGCTTTCTTT.

In DNA form, the CDR3 reads TGTGCCAGCAGTTTTCTATCTAGCGGGGGGGTGGGCGATGAGCAGTTCTTC. It translates to CASSFLSSGGVGDEQFF. The rearrangement links TRBV27 to TRBJ2-1; 12 nucleotides line up with TRBD2. CDR3 size: 17 residues. The germline gives CDR1 MNHEY, CDR2 SMNVEV (reference sequence). The ends lost 3 bases at V and 8 bases at J; junction bases unmatched: 11.

V usage is TRBV5-1 and J usage is TRBJ1-1; the match to TRBD1 covers 11 bases. Germline V gives CDR1 SGHRS, CDR2 YFSETQ. The CDR3 is made up of 15 amino acids. Trimming cost V 4 bases and J 6 bases; bases outside gene matches: 8. For the CDR3, the DNA is TGCGCCAGCAGCCTCCGGACAGGGGGCATCGCTGAAGCTTTCTTT. Translated, it gives CASSLRTGGIAEAFF.

The rearrangement uses TRBV7-9 and TRBJ2-3, with a weak D call TRBD1 (6 bases). CDR1 and CDR2 (germline): SEHNR, FQNEAQ (reference sequence). V lost 1 base, J lost 2 bases, and 10 bases lay in between. The CDR3 is 15 amino acids. CDR3 DNA: TGTGCCAGCAGCTTAGGACGGACAGCCACAGATACGCAGTATTTT. Protein sequence: CASSLGRTATDTQYF.

The chain recombines TRBV7-8 with TRBJ2-7; 10 bases map to TRBD1. V lost 5 bases and J lost 3; bases outside the gene matches: 7. Per the germline V gene, CDR1 is SGHVS and CDR2 is FQNEAQ. The length of the CDR3 is 15 residues. The CDR3 bases are TGTGCCAGCAGCAACCCGGGACAGGGGTTCTACGAGCAGTACGTC. Translated, it gives CASSNPGQGFYEQYV.

This sequence joins TRBV18 and TRBJ1-2, with TRBD1 matching 8 bases. This CDR3 is 15 amino acids long. The ends lost 4 bases at V and 3 bases at J; junction bases unmatched: 7. Germline V gives CDR1 KGHSH, CDR2 LQKENI. CDR3 sequence (DNA): TGTGCCAGCTCACTAAGGTTACAGGGGGACTATGGCTACACCTTC. It specifies CASSLRLQGDYGYTF.

This chain uses TRBV28 with TRBJ2-1, with D possibly TRBD2 on 6 matching bases. V dropped 5 bases and J dropped 6 bases, with 32 bases sitting between them. The CDR3 extends over 20 amino acids. Germline values: CDR1 MDHEN, CDR2 SYDVKM. CDR3 DNA sequence: TGTGCCAGCAGTCCTACTACCCTCGGAGGGCAGGTCCACAAATTCAATGAGCAGTTCTTC. This translates into CASSPTTLGGQVHKFNEQFF.

This sequence joins TRBV7-8 and TRBJ1-6, with D tentatively TRBD1 (6 bases). This CDR3 is 15 amino acids long. Germline CDR1 is SGHVS and CDR2 is FQNEAQ. Trimming stripped 5 bases from V and 1 base from J, with 9 bases between. The chain's CDR3 is CASSAQGSYNSPLHF. CDR3 DNA sequence: TGTGCCAGCAGCGCACAGGGTTCCTATAATTCACCCCTCCACTTT.

V and J are TRBV2 and TRBJ2-5; 7 bases match TRBD1. The J call is in doubt because the DNA end fits TRBJ2-7 better. Germline V gene data show CDR1 as SNHLY and CDR2 as FYNNEI. This CDR3 spans 14 amino acids. CDR3 amino acids: CASTWTGRSYEQYF. The CDR3 nucleotides are TGTGCCAGCACCTGGACAGGCCGATCCTACGAGCAGTACTTC.